This TCR beta chain is drawn from a study of Ad26.COV2.S vaccination and SARS-CoV-2 variants. Profiled with immunoSEQ multiplex PCR; TCRdb holds only in-frame clones, not every one. The sample comprises 300,000 to 450,000 clones, 70% to 90% of which are singletons, and roughly 3.1% rests with the top ten. The CDR3 extends over 15 amino acids. Germline V gene sequence: CDR1 MRHNA, CDR2 SNTAGT. J lost 6 bases, V lost 4 bases, and 3 bases had no gene match. Noted treatment: approximately 18 received Ad26.COV2.S at low or high dose, single or two shots; roughly 5 received placebo; per-sample allocation not given. Specimens were obtained on day 63 following the first vaccine or placebo injection.

The sequence came from a person between 18 and 60 years old who received the Ad26.COV2.S COVID-19 vaccine or a placebo. The chain is built from TRBV6-4 and TRBJ2-1; 13 bases map to TRBD2. Material: peripheral blood, obtained in a trial of Ad26.COV2.S vaccine versus placebo. The CDR3 protein is CASSATSGGANEQFF. The CDR3 coding sequence is TGTGCCAGCAGTGCCACTAGCGGGGGGGCCAATGAGCAGTTCTTC.